The clone carrying this T cell receptor beta chain was seen ten or more times. This entry belongs to a study of regulatory T cells in long-lasting Graves disease. CDR3 regions were amplified by Arm-PCR using iRepertoire HTBI primers to build TCR beta libraries. TCRdb reanalysed the multiplex PCR reads using MiXCR and keeps one entry per CDR3 protein. The repertoire consists of around 510,000 distinct CDR3 sequences, with roughly 20% occurring once and the leading ten covering 7.8%. V dropped 6 bases and J dropped 1 base, with 16 bases sitting between them. Germline V CDR1 and CDR2: MDHEN, SYDVKM. The CDR3 covers 16 residues. Time point denoted: persistent/refractory GD, antithyroid drugs over 5 years with positive TRAb. Preparation of the TCR library used RNA extracted from PBMCs.

The receptor was isolated from a female donor with Graves disease. The source was peripheral blood mononuclear cells (PBMCs), collected when the disease was refractory, from a patient treated with antithyroid drugs. The chain recombines TRBV28 with TRBJ1-5; D gene ambiguous. CDR3 in DNA: TGTGCCAGCAGACCTACAACACCTTCCAGCAATCAGCCCCAGCATTTT. Protein: CASRPTTPSSNQPQHF.